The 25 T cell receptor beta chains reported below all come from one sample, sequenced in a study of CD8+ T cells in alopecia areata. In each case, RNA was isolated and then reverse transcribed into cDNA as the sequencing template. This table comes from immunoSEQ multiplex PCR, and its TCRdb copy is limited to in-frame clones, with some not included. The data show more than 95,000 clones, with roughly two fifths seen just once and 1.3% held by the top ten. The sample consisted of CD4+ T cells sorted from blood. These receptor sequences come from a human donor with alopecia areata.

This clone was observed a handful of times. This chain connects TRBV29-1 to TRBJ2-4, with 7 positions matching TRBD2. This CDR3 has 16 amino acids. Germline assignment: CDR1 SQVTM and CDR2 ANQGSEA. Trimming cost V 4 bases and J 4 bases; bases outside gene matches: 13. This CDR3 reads CSVAVGEGTRKNIQYF. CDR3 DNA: TGCAGCGTTGCGGTAGGGGAGGGGACCAGAAAAAACATTCAGTACTTC.

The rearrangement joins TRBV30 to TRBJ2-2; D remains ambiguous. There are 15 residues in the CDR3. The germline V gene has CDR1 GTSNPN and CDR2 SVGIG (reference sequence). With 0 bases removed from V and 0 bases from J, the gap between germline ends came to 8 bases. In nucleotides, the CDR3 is TGTGCCTGGAGTGTAGGACGTCCGAACACCGGGGAGCTGTTTTTT. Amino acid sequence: CAWSVGRPNTGELFF.

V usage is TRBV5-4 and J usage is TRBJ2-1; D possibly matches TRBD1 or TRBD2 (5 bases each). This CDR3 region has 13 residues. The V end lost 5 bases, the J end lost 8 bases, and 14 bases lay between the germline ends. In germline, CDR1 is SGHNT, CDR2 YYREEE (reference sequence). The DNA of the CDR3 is TGTGCCAGCAGACATCCGTGGGACGATGAGCAGTTCTTC. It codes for CASRHPWDDEQFF.

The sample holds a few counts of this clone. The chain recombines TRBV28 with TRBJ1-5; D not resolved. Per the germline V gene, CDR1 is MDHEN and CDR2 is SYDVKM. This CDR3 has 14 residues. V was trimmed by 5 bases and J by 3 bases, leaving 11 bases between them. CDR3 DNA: TGTGCCAGCAGTATCGGTCCCGTCAATCAGCCCCAGCATTTT. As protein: CASSIGPVNQPQHF.

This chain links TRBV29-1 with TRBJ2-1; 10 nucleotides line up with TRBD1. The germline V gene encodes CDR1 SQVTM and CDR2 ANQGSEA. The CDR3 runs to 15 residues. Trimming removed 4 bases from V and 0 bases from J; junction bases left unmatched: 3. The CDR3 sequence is CSVVGDRGSYNEQFF. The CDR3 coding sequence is TGCAGCGTTGTGGGGGACAGGGGCTCCTACAATGAGCAGTTCTTC.

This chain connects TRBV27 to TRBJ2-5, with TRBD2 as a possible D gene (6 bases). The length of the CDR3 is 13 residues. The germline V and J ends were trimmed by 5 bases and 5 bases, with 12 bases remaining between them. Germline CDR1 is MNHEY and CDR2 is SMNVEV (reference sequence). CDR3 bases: TGTGCCAGCAGTCTCGGGACTCGGGAGACCCAGTACTTC. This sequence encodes CASSLGTRETQYF.

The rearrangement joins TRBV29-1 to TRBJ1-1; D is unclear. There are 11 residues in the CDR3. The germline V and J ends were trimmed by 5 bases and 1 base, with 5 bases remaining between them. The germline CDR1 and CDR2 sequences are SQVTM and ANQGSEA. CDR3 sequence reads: CSVHQNTEAFF. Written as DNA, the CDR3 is TGCAGCGTTCATCAGAACACTGAAGCTTTCTTT.

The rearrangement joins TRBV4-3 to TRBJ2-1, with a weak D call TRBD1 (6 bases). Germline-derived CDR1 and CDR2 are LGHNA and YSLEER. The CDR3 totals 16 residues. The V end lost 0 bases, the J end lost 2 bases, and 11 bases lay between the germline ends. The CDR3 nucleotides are TGCGCCAGCAGCCAAGATTACACAGGGCCCTACAATGAGCAGTTCTTC. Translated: CASSQDYTGPYNEQFF.

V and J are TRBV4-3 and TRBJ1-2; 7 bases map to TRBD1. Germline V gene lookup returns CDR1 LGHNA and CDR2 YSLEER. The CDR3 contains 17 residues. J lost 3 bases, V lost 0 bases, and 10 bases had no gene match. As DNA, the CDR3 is TGCGCCAGCAGCCAAGAATCCGGGACAGCGATCCACTATGGCTACACCTTC. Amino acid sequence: CASSQESGTAIHYGYTF.

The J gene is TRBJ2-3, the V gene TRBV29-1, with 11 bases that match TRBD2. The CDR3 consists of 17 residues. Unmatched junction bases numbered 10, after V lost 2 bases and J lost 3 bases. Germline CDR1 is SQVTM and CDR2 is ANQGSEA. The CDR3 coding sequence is TGCAGCGTTGAAAACCCCCAACTAGCGGGAGATACAGATACGCAGTATTTT. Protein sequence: CSVENPQLAGDTDTQYF.

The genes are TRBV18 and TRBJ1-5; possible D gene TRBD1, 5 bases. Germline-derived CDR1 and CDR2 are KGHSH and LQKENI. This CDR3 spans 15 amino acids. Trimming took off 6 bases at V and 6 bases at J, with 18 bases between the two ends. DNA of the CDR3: TGTGCCAGCTCTCCGGCTGGGGGAGCCATTCAGCCCCAGCATTTT. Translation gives CASSPAGGAIQPQHF.

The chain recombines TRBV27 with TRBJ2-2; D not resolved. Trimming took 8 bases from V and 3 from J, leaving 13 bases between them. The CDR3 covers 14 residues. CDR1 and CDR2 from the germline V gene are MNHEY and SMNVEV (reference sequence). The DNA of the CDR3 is TGTGCCAGCGCCCCGGGCAGTTACACCGGGGAGCTGTTTTTT. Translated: CASAPGSYTGELFF.

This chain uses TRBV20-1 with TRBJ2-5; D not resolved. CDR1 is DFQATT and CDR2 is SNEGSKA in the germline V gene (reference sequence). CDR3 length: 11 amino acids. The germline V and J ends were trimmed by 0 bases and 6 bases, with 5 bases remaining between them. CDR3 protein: CSARDRKTQYF. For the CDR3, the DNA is TGCAGTGCTAGAGATAGGAAGACCCAGTACTTC.

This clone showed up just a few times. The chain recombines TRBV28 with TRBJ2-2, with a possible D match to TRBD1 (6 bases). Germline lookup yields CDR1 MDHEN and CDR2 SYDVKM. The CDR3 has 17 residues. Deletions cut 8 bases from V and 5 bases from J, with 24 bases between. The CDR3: CASAWGHSLRRTGELFF. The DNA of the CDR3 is TGTGCCAGCGCGTGGGGACACAGCCTCCGAAGGACCGGGGAGCTGTTTTTT.

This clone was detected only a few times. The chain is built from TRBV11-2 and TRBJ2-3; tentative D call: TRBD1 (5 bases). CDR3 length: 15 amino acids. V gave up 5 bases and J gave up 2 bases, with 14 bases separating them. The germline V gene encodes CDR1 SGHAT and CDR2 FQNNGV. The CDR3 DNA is TGTGCCAGCAGCCGTACACTGGACAACACAGATACGCAGTATTTT. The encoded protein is CASSRTLDNTDTQYF.

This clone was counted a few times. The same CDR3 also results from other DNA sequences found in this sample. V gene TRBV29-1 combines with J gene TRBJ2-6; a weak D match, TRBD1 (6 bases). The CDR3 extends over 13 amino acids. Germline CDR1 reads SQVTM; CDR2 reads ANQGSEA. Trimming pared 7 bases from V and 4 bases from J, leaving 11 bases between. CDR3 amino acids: CSATGSGANVLTF. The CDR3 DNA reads TGCAGCGCCACAGGGTCAGGGGCCAACGTCCTGACTTTC.

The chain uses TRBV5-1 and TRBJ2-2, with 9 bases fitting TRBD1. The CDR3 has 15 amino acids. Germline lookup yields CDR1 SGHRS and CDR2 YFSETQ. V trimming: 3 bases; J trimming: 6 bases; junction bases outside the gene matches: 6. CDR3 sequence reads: CASSCGQGYSGELFF. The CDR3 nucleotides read TGCGCCAGCAGCTGCGGACAGGGGTATTCCGGGGAGCTGTTTTTT.

The CDR3 nucleotides read TGTGCCAGCGCCCAGCCTGGGGGTATTGGAGAGACCCAGTACTTC. Protein product: CASAQPGGIGETQYF. The chain combines TRBV25-1 with TRBJ2-5; D may match TRBD1 or TRBD2 (5 bases each). This CDR3 has 15 residues. Germline CDR1 MGHDK, CDR2 SYGVNS. V lost 8 bases and J 4 bases, leaving 20 bases between the germline ends.

The DNA for the CDR3 is TGCGCCAGCAGCTTGGTGGGCCAGGGTGGAAAAAACATTCAGTACTTC. Translating gives CASSLVGQGGKNIQYF. This chain connects TRBV5-1 to TRBJ2-4, with a possible D match to TRBD1 (5 bases). With 0 bases removed from V and 4 bases from J, the gap between germline ends came to 14 bases. The CDR3 has 16 amino acids. From germline, CDR1 is SGHRS and CDR2 YFSETQ.

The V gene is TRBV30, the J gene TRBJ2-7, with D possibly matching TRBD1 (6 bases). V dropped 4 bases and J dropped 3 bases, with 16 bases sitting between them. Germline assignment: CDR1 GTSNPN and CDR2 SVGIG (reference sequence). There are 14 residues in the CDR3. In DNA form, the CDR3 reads TGTGCCTGGAACCCACTGGGGGACATCTACGAGCAGTACTTC. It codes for CAWNPLGDIYEQYF.

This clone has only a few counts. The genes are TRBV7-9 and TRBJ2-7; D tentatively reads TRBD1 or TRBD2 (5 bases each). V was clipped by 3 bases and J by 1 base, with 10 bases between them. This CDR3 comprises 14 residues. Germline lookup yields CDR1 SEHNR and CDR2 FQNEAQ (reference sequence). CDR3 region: CASSLGPPSYEQYF. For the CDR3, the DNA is TGTGCCAGCAGCTTGGGACCTCCGTCCTACGAGCAGTACTTC.

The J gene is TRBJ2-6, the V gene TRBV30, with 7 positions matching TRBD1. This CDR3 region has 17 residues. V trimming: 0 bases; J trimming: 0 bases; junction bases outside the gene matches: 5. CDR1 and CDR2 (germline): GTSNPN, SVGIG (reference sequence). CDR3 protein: CAWSVRQGISGANVLTF. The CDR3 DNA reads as TGTGCCTGGAGTGTTCGACAGGGTATCTCTGGGGCCAACGTCCTGACTTTC.

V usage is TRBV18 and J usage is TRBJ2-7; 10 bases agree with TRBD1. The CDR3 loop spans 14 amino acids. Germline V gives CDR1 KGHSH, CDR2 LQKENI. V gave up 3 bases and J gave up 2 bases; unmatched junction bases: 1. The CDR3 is CASSPGTGAYEQYF. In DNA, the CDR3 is TGTGCCAGCTCACCTGGGACAGGGGCCTACGAGCAGTACTTC.

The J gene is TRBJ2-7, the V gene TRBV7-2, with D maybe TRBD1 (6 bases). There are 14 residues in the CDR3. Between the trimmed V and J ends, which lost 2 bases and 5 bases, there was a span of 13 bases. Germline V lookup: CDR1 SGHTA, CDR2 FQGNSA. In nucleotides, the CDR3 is TGTGCCAGCAGCTTAAGACAGGATGCCGACGAGCAGTACTTC. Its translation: CASSLRQDADEQYF. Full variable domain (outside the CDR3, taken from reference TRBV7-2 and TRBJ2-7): GAGVSQSPSNKVTEKGKDVELRCDPISGHTALYWYRQSLGQGLEFLIYFQGNSAPDKSGLPSDRFSAERTGGSVSTLTIQRTQQEDSAVYLCASSLRQDADEQYFGPGTRLTVT.

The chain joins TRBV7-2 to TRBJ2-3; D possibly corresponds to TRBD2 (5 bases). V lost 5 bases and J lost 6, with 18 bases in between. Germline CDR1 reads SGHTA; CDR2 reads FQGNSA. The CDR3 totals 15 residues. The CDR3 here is CASSLSGREMDTQYF. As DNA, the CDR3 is TGTGCCAGCAGCCTGTCGGGTAGGGAGATGGATACGCAGTATTTT. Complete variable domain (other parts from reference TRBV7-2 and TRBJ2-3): GAGVSQSPSNKVTEKGKDVELRCDPISGHTALYWYRQSLGQGLEFLIYFQGNSAPDKSGLPSDRFSAERTGGSVSTLTIQRTQQEDSAVYLCASSLSGREMDTQYFGPGTRLTVL.